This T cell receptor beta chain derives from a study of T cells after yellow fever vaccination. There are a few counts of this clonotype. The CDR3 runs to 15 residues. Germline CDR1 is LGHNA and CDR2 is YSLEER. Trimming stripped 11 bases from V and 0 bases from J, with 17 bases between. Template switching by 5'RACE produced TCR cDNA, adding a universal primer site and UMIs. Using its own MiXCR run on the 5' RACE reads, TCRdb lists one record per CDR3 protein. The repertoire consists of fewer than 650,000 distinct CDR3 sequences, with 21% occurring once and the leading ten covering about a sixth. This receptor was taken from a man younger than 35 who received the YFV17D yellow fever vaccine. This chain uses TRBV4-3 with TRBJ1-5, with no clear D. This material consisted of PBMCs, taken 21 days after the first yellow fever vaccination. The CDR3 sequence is CASRVDGNSNQPQHF. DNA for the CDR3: TGCGCCTCACGGGTCGACGGGAATAGCAATCAGCCCCAGCATTTT.